One sample yielded the 26 T cell receptor beta chains listed below, sequenced in a study of OX40 agonist ivuxolimab in advanced cancers. Library method: the immunoSEQ multiplex PCR assay. Here the immuneACCESS table is served through TCRdb, limited to in-frame sequences with V and J called. Missing clones are a known gap in these copies; in checked studies unresolved V genes cover under half, and the rest lacks a known reason. This sample gives tens of thousands of clones in total; over 80% of them show up just once. In total, the top ten clones hold 4.5% to 7.5% of the sample. The material was CD4+ or CD8+ T cells sorted from blood, obtained in a trial of the OX40 agonist ivuxolimab. Receptor source: an adult with an advanced solid tumor such as melanoma, head and neck, liver or kidney cancer.

The V and J genes are TRBV5-6 and TRBJ1-3; D remains ambiguous. The CDR3 is made up of 14 amino acids. V was clipped by 0 bases and J by 0 bases, with 4 bases between them. Germline-derived CDR1 and CDR2 are SGHDT and YYEEEE. CDR3 DNA sequence: TGTGCCAGCAGCTTGGGGGGCTCTGGAAACACCATATATTTT. Amino acids: CASSLGGSGNTIYF.

V is TRBV9 and J is TRBJ1-2; D may be TRBD1 (6 bases). With 4 bases removed from V and 3 bases from J, the gap between germline ends came to 19 bases. This CDR3 contains 16 residues. Germline V gene sequence: CDR1 SGDLS, CDR2 YYNGEE. CDR3 region: CASSSQAGETYYGYTF. The CDR3 nucleotides are TGTGCCAGCAGCTCCCAGGCAGGGGAGACCTACTATGGCTACACCTTC. Supplemented by reference TRBV9 and TRBJ1-2, the full variable domain reads DSGVTQTPKHLITATGQRVTLRCSPRSGDLSVYWYQQSLDQGLQFLIQYYNGEERAKGNILERFSAQQFPDLHSELNLSSLELGDSALYFCASSSQAGETYYGYTFGSGTRLTVV.

This clone was observed once. This chain connects TRBV27 to TRBJ2-1; 11 nucleotides match TRBD2. CDR1 and CDR2 from the germline V gene are MNHEY and SMNVEV (reference sequence). Trimming at V came to 7 bases and at J to 6 bases, leaving 20 bases not matched to a gene. The CDR3 covers 19 residues. CDR3 in amino acids: CASNNPNLAGGPSSNEQFF. CDR3 coding DNA: TGTGCCAGCAACAACCCTAATCTAGCGGGGGGCCCCTCAAGCAATGAGCAGTTCTTC.

The rearrangement joins TRBV5-4 to TRBJ1-1, with D hard to call. The CDR3 runs 14 residues. Trimming shortened V by 1 base and J by 0 bases, and 7 bases separated the two germline ends. The germline V gene encodes CDR1 SGHNT and CDR2 YYREEE (reference sequence). Here the CDR3 reads CASSLWSVNTEAFF. The DNA for the CDR3 is TGTGCCAGCAGCTTGTGGTCGGTGAACACTGAAGCTTTCTTT. Looking up the rest from reference TRBV5-4 and TRBJ1-1 gives the full variable domain: ETGVTQSPTHLIKTRGQQVTLRCSSQSGHNTVSWYQQALGQGPQFIFQYYREEENGRGNFPPRFSGLQFPNYSSELNVNALELDDSALYLCASSLWSVNTEAFFGQGTRLTVV.

This sequence joins TRBV6-5 and TRBJ1-4; D ambiguous. Per the germline V gene, CDR1 is MNHEY and CDR2 is SVGAGI. The CDR3 length is 15 residues. The ends were cut back, 4 bases at V and 0 bases at J, with 9 bases in the middle. CDR3 sequence: CASSSDVTTNEKLFF. The DNA of the CDR3 is TGTGCCAGCAGTTCGGATGTTACAACTAATGAAAAACTGTTTTTT.

V usage is TRBV7-9 and J usage is TRBJ2-1, with D tentatively TRBD1 or TRBD2 (5 bases each). Trimming pared 5 bases from V and 5 bases from J, leaving 19 bases between. The CDR3 sequence is 16 residues long. Germline values: CDR1 SEHNR, CDR2 FQNEAQ (reference sequence). Here the CDR3 DNA reads TGTGCCAGCAGCCCCTCGGGCAGGGAGTACAACAATGAGCAGTTCTTC. Protein product: CASSPSGREYNNEQFF.

V usage is TRBV25-1 and J usage is TRBJ2-7; D is perhaps TRBD1 (6 bases). This CDR3 comprises 14 residues. The germline V and J ends were trimmed by 10 bases and 1 base, with 17 bases remaining between them. Looked up from germline, CDR1 is MGHDK and CDR2 is SYGVNS. CDR3 coding DNA: TGTGCCACCTCCTCGCCAGGGGCTTCCTACGAGCAGTACTTC. It yields the protein CATSSPGASYEQYF.

The J gene is TRBJ1-1, the V gene TRBV27; D is ambiguous. Germline V lookup: CDR1 MNHEY, CDR2 SMNVEV (reference sequence). Trimming stripped 4 bases from V and 6 bases from J, with 15 bases between. The CDR3 is 14 residues long. CDR3 amino acids: CASSSGAGLPEAFF. DNA of the CDR3: TGTGCCAGCAGTTCTGGCGCCGGTCTACCTGAAGCTTTCTTT.

V gene TRBV7-9 combines with J gene TRBJ2-7, with 7 bases that match TRBD1. V lost 4 bases, J lost 2 bases, and 2 bases stayed unmatched. This CDR3 region has 13 residues. Germline loops: CDR1 SEHNR, CDR2 FQNEAQ (reference sequence). The CDR3 loop is CASSSQGAYEQYF. CDR3 in DNA: TGTGCCAGCAGCTCTCAGGGGGCCTACGAGCAGTACTTC.

The V gene is TRBV27, the J gene TRBJ1-1; the match to TRBD1 covers 7 bases. The CDR3 is made up of 17 amino acids. V gave up 4 bases and J gave up 0 bases; unmatched junction bases: 11. Germline V gene lookup returns CDR1 MNHEY and CDR2 SMNVEV (reference sequence). CDR3 nucleotides: TGTGCCAGCAGTTCTGGGACAGTTCTCGGTATGAACACTGAAGCTTTCTTT. Translating it yields CASSSGTVLGMNTEAFF.

There are a few counts of this clone. V gene TRBV4-1 combines with J gene TRBJ1-1; TRBD1 matches 7 bases. V was clipped by 0 bases and J by 1 base; unmatched bases: 2. CDR3 length equals 15 residues. Germline CDR1 and CDR2: MGHRA and YSYEKL. The CDR3 region is CASSQDRTGNTEAFF. The CDR3 coding sequence is TGCGCCAGCAGCCAAGATCGGACAGGGAACACTGAAGCTTTCTTT.

The chain recombines TRBV21-1 with TRBJ1-5; the DNA was not compared with TRBD1, the D call given in the table. TRBV21-1 is shown as a pseudogene. The CDR3 has 18 amino acids. The CDR3 reads CASSKDQMRDRVDQPQHF. The CDR3 DNA reads TGTGCCAGCAGCAAAGATCAAATGCGGGACAGGGTCGATCAGCCCCAGCATTTT.

The CDR3 nucleotides are TGTGCCAGCAGCTTAAGCAGGGGTAGAGAGACCCAGTACTTC. Translation: CASSLSRGRETQYF. The V call is TRBV13, the J call TRBJ2-5, with TRBD1 as a possible D gene (6 bases). Trimming left V 2 bases short and J 4 bases short, with 11 bases between. Germline V gene data show CDR1 as PRHDT and CDR2 as FYEKMQ (reference sequence). The CDR3 is 14 residues long.

The rearrangement joins TRBV30 to TRBJ2-1; D possibly corresponds to TRBD1 (5 bases). The germline V gene has CDR1 GTSNPN and CDR2 SVGIG (reference sequence). Trimming cost V 0 bases and J 10 bases, with 10 bases left between them. This CDR3 contains 12 residues. The CDR3 reads CAWSVDHREQFF. CDR3 sequence (DNA): TGTGCCTGGAGTGTGGACCACAGGGAGCAGTTCTTC.

V is TRBV19 and J is TRBJ1-2, with 8 bases that match TRBD1. The V gene's germline CDR1 is LNHDA and CDR2 SQIVND (reference sequence). J lost 3 bases, V lost 6 bases, and 3 bases had no gene match. This CDR3 spans 13 amino acids. The CDR3 DNA follows: TGTGCCAGTAGCGGACAGGGTTACTATGGCTACACCTTC. Translation: CASSGQGYYGYTF.

The chain uses TRBV15 and TRBJ2-6; perhaps D is TRBD1 or TRBD2 (5 bases each). The germline gives CDR1 LNHNV, CDR2 YYDKDF (reference sequence). The V end was cut by 3 bases, the J end by 2 bases, with 17 bases between. The CDR3 is 18 amino acids. Here the CDR3 reads CATSSSGTLGPGANVLTF. The CDR3 bases are TGTGCCACCAGCAGTTCCGGGACCCTCGGGCCTGGGGCCAACGTCCTGACTTTC.

V is TRBV7-6 and J is TRBJ2-7; D may be TRBD1 or TRBD2 (5 bases each). The CDR3 extends over 20 amino acids. Germline V lookup: CDR1 SGHVS, CDR2 FNYEAQ. The V end was cut by 1 base, the J end by 2 bases, with 27 bases between. CDR3 bases: TGTGCCAGCAGCTTAGAGGCCCCACGGGGACGGGGATTTCGGACCTACGAGCAGTACTTC. The encoded protein is CASSLEAPRGRGFRTYEQYF.

This chain uses TRBV15 with TRBJ1-3; D ambiguous. Trimming stripped 5 bases from V and 4 bases from J, with 15 bases between. Looked up from germline, CDR1 is LNHNV and CDR2 is YYDKDF (reference sequence). The CDR3 loop spans 15 amino acids. The CDR3 protein is CATSLDGSTGNTIYF. The CDR3, as DNA: TGTGCCACCAGCCTAGATGGGAGTACAGGAAACACCATATATTTT.

V gene TRBV28 combines with J gene TRBJ1-3; D is unclear. V shed 3 bases and J shed 8 bases, with 8 bases lying between them. The CDR3 loop spans 12 amino acids. The V gene's germline CDR1 is MDHEN and CDR2 SYDVKM. The CDR3 here is CASSFKEDTIYF. In nucleotides, the CDR3 is TGTGCCAGCAGTTTTAAAGAGGACACCATATATTTT. The whole variable domain, remainder taken from reference TRBV28 and TRBJ1-3, is DVKVTQSSRYLVKRTGEKVFLECVQDMDHENMFWYRQDPGLGLRLIYFSYDVKMKEKGDIPEGYSVSREKKERFSLILESASTNQTSMYLCASSFKEDTIYFGEGSWLTVV.

The rearrangement links TRBV13 to TRBJ2-5; a weak D match, TRBD2 (5 bases). Deletions cut 3 bases from V and 7 bases from J, with 18 bases between. CDR1 is PRHDT and CDR2 is FYEKMQ in the germline V gene (reference sequence). CDR3 size: 15 residues. The CDR3 DNA reads TGTGCCAGCAGCTTTGACGGGGTGGTTGAGGGGACCCAGTACTTC. This sequence encodes CASSFDGVVEGTQYF.

This clone was counted once. The V and J genes are TRBV4-3 and TRBJ2-3; the match to TRBD2 covers 8 bases. The CDR3 consists of 15 residues. Germline values: CDR1 LGHNA, CDR2 YSLEER. The V and J ends lost 4 bases and 5 bases, in that order; junction bases with no gene match: 8. For the CDR3, the DNA is TGCGCCAGCAGCCCCTACTGGGCGGGGGGAGATACGCAGTATTTT. It translates to CASSPYWAGGDTQYF.

In its sample, this clone was seen once. The CDR3 protein is CASSLLGTEAYEQYF. CDR3 nucleotides: TGCGCCAGCAGCTTGTTAGGGACGGAAGCCTACGAGCAGTACTTC. The rearrangement links TRBV5-1 to TRBJ2-7; the D gene could be TRBD1 or TRBD2 (5 bases each). CDR3 length: 15 amino acids. The germline V and J ends were trimmed by 1 base and 2 bases, with 13 bases remaining between them. The germline gives CDR1 SGHRS, CDR2 YFSETQ.

The J gene is TRBJ2-5, the V gene TRBV2; a possible D gene is TRBD2 (6 bases). V lost 6 bases to trimming and J lost 2 bases, with 13 bases between them. The CDR3 is made up of 14 amino acids. Germline CDR1 is SNHLY and CDR2 is FYNNEI. The CDR3 DNA reads TGTGCCAGCAGCCAGGACGGACTACAAGAGACCCAGTACTTC. Amino acid sequence: CASSQDGLQETQYF.

The chain is built from TRBV29-1 and TRBJ1-2; D unresolved. Trimming stripped 4 bases from V and 5 bases from J, with 5 bases between. The germline CDR1 and CDR2 sequences are SQVTM and ANQGSEA. The CDR3 is made up of 10 amino acids. CDR3 sequence (DNA): TGCAGCGTTGGAAGTTATGGCTACACCTTC. It is translated as CSVGSYGYTF.

V and J are TRBV18 and TRBJ1-3; D is undetermined. Trimming pared 2 bases from V and 2 bases from J, leaving 10 bases between. The CDR3 is 15 amino acids. The germline V gene encodes CDR1 KGHSH and CDR2 LQKENI. The CDR3 loop reads CASSPTPDPGNTIYF. In nucleotides, the CDR3 is TGTGCCAGCTCACCAACCCCAGACCCTGGAAACACCATATATTTT.

The J gene is TRBJ2-5, the V gene TRBV18, with a possible D match to TRBD2 (6 bases). V was shortened by 6 bases and J by 6 bases, with 20 bases between the two germline ends. CDR1 and CDR2 from the germline V gene are KGHSH and LQKENI. The CDR3 consists of 15 residues. The CDR3: CASSGGSSPQKTQYF. CDR3 nucleotide sequence: TGTGCCAGCTCTGGGGGGAGTTCCCCACAGAAGACCCAGTACTTC. The full variable domain, with the rest looked up from reference TRBV18 and TRBJ2-5, is NAGVMQNPRHLVRRRGQEARLRCSPMKGHSHVYWYRQLPEEGLKFMVYLQKENIIDESGMPKERFSAEFPKEGPSILRIQQVVRGDSAAYFCASSGGSSPQKTQYFGPGTRLLVL.